One sample yielded the 10 T cell receptor beta chains listed below, sequenced in a study of CD8 T cells in Susac syndrome. The authors reverse transcribed about 0.5 to 1 ug RNA with random hexamers. TCRdb itself ran the immunoSEQ multiplex PCR reads through MiXCR, one entry per CDR3 protein. The repertoire includes about 180,000 distinct CDR3 sequences, approximately 96% of them detected once, and less than 0.2% sits in the top ten. Sequencing input: CD8+ T cells from PBMCs. Receptors were obtained from a human donor with multiple sclerosis.

This chain connects TRBV29-1 to TRBJ2-7; 7 bases agree with TRBD1. Unmatched junction bases numbered 7, after V lost 1 base and J lost 4 bases. Germline values: CDR1 SQVTM, CDR2 ANQGSEA. The CDR3 is 14 residues long. The CDR3 region is CSVEGTGVGYEQYF. DNA of the CDR3: TGCAGCGTTGAAGGAACAGGGGTTGGGTACGAGCAGTACTTC.

This sequence joins TRBV18 and TRBJ2-5, with D tentatively TRBD2 (5 bases). V was cut by 3 bases and J by 5 bases, with 16 bases left in between. This CDR3 contains 15 residues. Germline V gene data show CDR1 as KGHSH and CDR2 as LQKENI. CDR3 DNA: TGTGCCAGCTCACCCCTTCAGGTCCGAGGGGAGACCCAGTACTTC. It specifies CASSPLQVRGETQYF.

The chain is built from TRBV5-1 and TRBJ2-4; no reliable D call. In germline, CDR1 is SGHRS, CDR2 YFSETQ. The CDR3 loop spans 14 amino acids. Trimming shortened V by 0 bases and J by 3 bases, and 7 bases separated the two germline ends. Here the CDR3 reads CASSLEVNKNIQYF. For the CDR3, the DNA is TGCGCCAGCAGCTTGGAAGTAAACAAAAACATTCAGTACTTC.

The gene calls are TRBV23-1 and TRBJ1-5, with 8 nucleotides matching TRBD1. TRBV23-1 is given ORF status, its function remaining uncertain. V was clipped by 3 bases and J by 5 bases; unmatched bases: 3. The CDR3 has 14 residues. The DNA of the CDR3 is TGCGCCAGCAGTCAGCGCAGGGGGCATCAGCCCCAGCATTTT. Translated: CASSQRRGHQPQHF.

The CDR3 nucleotides read TGTGCCAGCAGCTTATTTCCGGACCCCGATAACTATGGCTACACCTTC. Amino acids: CASSLFPDPDNYGYTF. V and J are TRBV11-2 and TRBJ1-2; D not resolved. The V gene lost 2 bases and the J gene lost 1 base, with 14 bases spanning the gap. The CDR3 runs to 16 residues. Per the germline V gene, CDR1 is SGHAT and CDR2 is FQNNGV.

This chain connects TRBV29-1 to TRBJ2-1, with D possibly called TRBD1 or TRBD2 (5 bases each). The CDR3 covers 13 residues. The germline V gene has CDR1 SQVTM and CDR2 ANQGSEA. Trimming took off 4 bases at V and 9 bases at J, with 16 bases between the two ends. The CDR3 spells CSVAVQGSGEQFF. CDR3 DNA: TGCAGCGTTGCGGTTCAGGGAAGCGGTGAGCAGTTCTTC.

The V call is TRBV27, the J call TRBJ2-5; the D gene is possibly TRBD1 (6 bases). This CDR3 has 15 amino acids. Trimming cost V 2 bases and J 5 bases, with 15 bases left between them. CDR1 and CDR2 (germline): MNHEY, SMNVEV (reference sequence). The chain's CDR3 is CASSLRARGPETQYF. In nucleotides, the CDR3 is TGTGCCAGCAGTTTACGGGCCAGGGGTCCGGAGACCCAGTACTTC.

CDR3 amino acids: CASRGVAGYGYTF. The CDR3 bases are TGTGCCAGCAGGGGTGTGGCTGGGTATGGCTACACCTTC. The gene calls are TRBV2 and TRBJ1-2, with no clear D. The CDR3 spans 13 residues. Germline-derived CDR1 and CDR2 are SNHLY and FYNNEI. Trimming left V 6 bases short and J 5 bases short, with 13 bases between. Based on the CDR3 plus reference TRBV2 and TRBJ1-2, the full variable domain is EPEVTQTPSHQVTQMGQEVILRCVPISNHLYFYWYRQILGQKVEFLVSFYNNEISEKSEIFDDQFSVERPDGSNFTLKIRSTKLEDSAMYFCASRGVAGYGYTFGSGTRLTVV.

The chain carries TRBV29-1 and TRBJ1-1, with no clear D. Germline CDR1 SQVTM, CDR2 ANQGSEA. The CDR3 sequence is 11 residues long. Trimming shortened V by 0 bases and J by 7 bases, and 6 bases separated the two germline ends. CDR3 sequence: CSVEDGSEAFF. The CDR3 nucleotides are TGCAGCGTTGAAGATGGGAGTGAAGCTTTCTTT.

The chain links TRBV29-1 to TRBJ2-1; D is undetermined. The V gene lost 4 bases and the J gene lost 7 bases, with 17 bases spanning the gap. The germline V gene has CDR1 SQVTM and CDR2 ANQGSEA. This CDR3 region has 14 residues. CDR3 in DNA: TGCAGCGTTGCGAACGGACGGTTGGAGAATGAGCAGTTCTTC. This encodes CSVANGRLENEQFF.